A single sample gave rise to the 17 T cell receptor beta chains below, sequenced in a study of shared clonotypes between healthy human individuals. Terminally differentiated effector memory CD45RA+ cells were excluded from the naive CD8 cells, which were CD45RO-negative and positively selected for CCR7. Profiled with immunoSEQ multiplex PCR; TCRdb holds only in-frame clones, not every one. Here the sample spans more than 2 million clones, about 95% being singletons. Source material: naive CD8+ T cells sorted from blood. These receptor sequences come from a man aged 18 to 30 in good health.

The chain uses TRBV5-1 and TRBJ2-3; 7 positions match TRBD1. Trimming removed 2 bases from V and 1 base from J; junction bases left unmatched: 7. CDR3 size: 16 residues. In germline, CDR1 is SGHRS, CDR2 YFSETQ. This chain's CDR3 is CASSFNLGQGTDTQYF. As DNA, the CDR3 is TGCGCCAGCAGCTTCAACCTCGGACAGGGCACAGATACGCAGTATTTT.

Of note for this clone: Other nucleotide sequences from this sample produce the same CDR3. CDR3 sequence: CASSYPDSNQPQHF. The CDR3 DNA is TGTGCCAGCAGTTACCCAGATAGCAATCAGCCCCAGCATTTT. The chain has TRBV6-6 and TRBJ1-5; D gene ambiguous. V was cut by 2 bases and J by 0 bases, with 5 bases left in between. This CDR3 has 14 residues. Germline CDR1 reads MNHNY; CDR2 reads SVGAGI (reference sequence).

The chain joins TRBV5-6 to TRBJ2-3; TRBD2 agrees at 11 bases. Germline V gene data show CDR1 as SGHDT and CDR2 as YYEEEE. Losses at the gene ends were 3 bases for V and 2 bases for J; bases not matched to a gene: 8. This CDR3 contains 17 residues. CDR3 region: CASSSYGTSGLTDTQYF. The CDR3 DNA sequence: TGTGCCAGCAGCTCCTACGGGACTAGCGGCCTCACAGATACGCAGTATTTT.

CDR3 region: CATAGSNQPQHF. Written as DNA, the CDR3 is TGTGCCACCGCGGGAAGCAATCAGCCCCAGCATTTT. The chain combines TRBV6-6 with TRBJ1-5; D uncertain. The CDR3 is made up of 12 amino acids. The V end lost 10 bases, the J end lost 1 base, and 8 bases lay between the germline ends. Per the germline V gene, CDR1 is MNHNY and CDR2 is SVGAGI (reference sequence).

The chain joins TRBV9 to TRBJ2-3, with 9 bases lining up with TRBD2. Germline V lookup: CDR1 SGDLS, CDR2 YYNGEE. V gave up 3 bases and J gave up 1 base; unmatched junction bases: 9. The length of the CDR3 is 17 residues. For the CDR3, the DNA is TGTGCCAGCAGCGCCGGGGGAGCGGGAGGCCGCACAGATACGCAGTATTTT. This codes for CASSAGGAGGRTDTQYF.

Notes on this clone: A junction boundary mismatches the germline segment, possibly from a read error. The gene calls are TRBV27 and TRBJ2-7; TRBD1 matches 9 bases. The CDR3 runs to 15 residues. CDR1 and CDR2 from the germline V gene are MNHEY and SMNVEV (reference sequence). The CDR3 DNA reads TGTGCCAGCAGTATATCCGGGACAGGGAGACACGAGCAGTACTTC. Amino acids: CASSISGTGRHEQYF.

The chain combines TRBV7-9 with TRBJ2-5, with 7 bases matching TRBD1. CDR1 is SEHNR, CDR2 FQNEAQ, per germline (reference sequence). V lost 2 bases, J lost 0 bases, and 3 bases stayed unmatched. The CDR3 extends over 15 amino acids. DNA for the CDR3: TGTGCCAGCAGCTTAAAGGGGGCTTACCAAGAGACCCAGTACTTC. Its protein product is CASSLKGAYQETQYF.

The rearrangement joins TRBV6-5 to TRBJ2-7; possibly TRBD2 for D (6 bases). There are 16 residues in the CDR3. CDR1 and CDR2 (germline): MNHEY, SVGAGI. V lost 2 bases and J lost 5, with 19 bases in between. The CDR3 bases are TGTGCCAGCAGTTACGTCCGACGGGCGGAGGGAAACGAGCAGTACTTC. Protein sequence: CASSYVRRAEGNEQYF.

V usage is TRBV5-4 and J usage is TRBJ2-4; 16 positions agree with TRBD2. V trimming: 2 bases; J trimming: 7 bases; junction bases outside the gene matches: 12. The CDR3 covers 19 residues. Germline CDR1 SGHNT, CDR2 YYREEE (reference sequence). The CDR3 DNA is TGTGCCAGCAGCTTTCGCCCCGGGACTAGCGGGGGGGGGTTGAACATTCAGTACTTC. Encoded protein: CASSFRPGTSGGGLNIQYF.

The chain recombines TRBV15 with TRBJ1-5, with 7 bases aligning to TRBD1. Germline assignment: CDR1 LNHNV and CDR2 YYDKDF (reference sequence). Trimming cost V 5 bases and J 0 bases; bases outside gene matches: 10. CDR3 length: 17 residues. The CDR3 region is CATSPGTVLYSNQPQHF. CDR3 nucleotides: TGTGCCACCAGCCCCGGGACAGTACTATATAGCAATCAGCCCCAGCATTTT. Based on the CDR3 plus reference TRBV15 and TRBJ1-5, the full variable domain is DAMVIQNPRYQVTQFGKPVTLSCSQTLNHNVMYWYQQKSSQAPKLLFHYYDKDFNNEADTPDNFQSRRPNTSFCFLDIRSPGLGDTAMYLCATSPGTVLYSNQPQHFGDGTRLSIL.

CDR3 amino acids: CASSPPPGEPLTDTQYF. The CDR3 bases are TGTGCCAGCTCACCACCTCCAGGGGAACCCCTCACAGATACGCAGTATTTT. The chain links TRBV18 to TRBJ2-3; the D gene is possibly TRBD1 (6 bases). Germline values: CDR1 KGHSH, CDR2 LQKENI. V lost 0 bases and J 2 bases, leaving 15 bases between the germline ends. The CDR3 spans 17 residues.

The sample holds one count of this clone. The chain has TRBV9 and TRBJ1-1, with 9 nucleotides matching TRBD1. The ends lost 4 bases at V and 4 bases at J; junction bases unmatched: 8. The CDR3 contains 15 residues. CDR1 is SGDLS, CDR2 YYNGEE, per germline. The CDR3 nucleotides are TGTGCCAGCAGCCCGGGGACAGGGAGTGCCACTGAAGCTTTCTTT. Its translation: CASSPGTGSATEAFF.

For this clone: The sample holds other DNA sequences that translate to the same CDR3. The rearrangement joins TRBV6-6 to TRBJ1-1; no reliable D call. The CDR3 contains 11 residues. From germline, CDR1 is MNHNY and CDR2 SVGAGI (reference sequence). Trimming took 2 bases from V and 3 from J, leaving 1 base between them. The CDR3 nucleotides are TGTGCCAGCAGTTACGACACTGAAGCTTTCTTT. Its protein product is CASSYDTEAFF.

On this clone itself: At the DNA level, this CDR3 is encoded by other sequences in the same sample as well. The genes are TRBV9 and TRBJ2-3, with 10 bases fitting TRBD2. The CDR3 runs to 16 residues. CDR1 and CDR2 (germline): SGDLS, YYNGEE. The V gene end was trimmed by 1 base and the J gene end by 2 bases; junction bases not matched to a gene: 4. CDR3 sequence (DNA): TGTGCCAGCAGCGTAAGAGCGGGGGGGCCCACAGATACGCAGTATTTT. It translates to CASSVRAGGPTDTQYF.

This chain joins TRBV25-1 and TRBJ2-7; TRBD1 is a possible D gene (6 bases). V was pared by 6 bases and J by 2 bases, with 11 bases between. Germline V gene lookup returns CDR1 MGHDK and CDR2 SYGVNS. The CDR3 runs 13 residues. The chain's CDR3 is CASSDRRTYEQYF. The CDR3 region has the DNA TGTGCCAGCAGCGACAGGAGGACCTACGAGCAGTACTTC.

The J gene is TRBJ2-7, the V gene TRBV11-3; 13 positions match TRBD2. The CDR3 sequence is 14 residues long. V dropped 5 bases and J dropped 6; count of bases not matched to a gene: 4. CDR1 and CDR2 (germline): SGHNT, YENEEA. The CDR3 loop is CASSAGTSGTEQYF. CDR3 coding DNA: TGTGCCAGCAGCGCCGGGACTAGCGGGACCGAGCAGTACTTC.

The CDR3 is CASTDGGRAYNEQFF. As DNA, the CDR3 is TGTGCCAGCACCGACGGCGGGAGGGCTTACAATGAGCAGTTCTTC. This chain uses TRBV11-2 with TRBJ2-1; TRBD2 matches 9 bases. Unmatched junction bases numbered 8, after V lost 7 bases and J lost 4 bases. Germline CDR1 SGHAT, CDR2 FQNNGV. This CDR3 spans 15 amino acids.